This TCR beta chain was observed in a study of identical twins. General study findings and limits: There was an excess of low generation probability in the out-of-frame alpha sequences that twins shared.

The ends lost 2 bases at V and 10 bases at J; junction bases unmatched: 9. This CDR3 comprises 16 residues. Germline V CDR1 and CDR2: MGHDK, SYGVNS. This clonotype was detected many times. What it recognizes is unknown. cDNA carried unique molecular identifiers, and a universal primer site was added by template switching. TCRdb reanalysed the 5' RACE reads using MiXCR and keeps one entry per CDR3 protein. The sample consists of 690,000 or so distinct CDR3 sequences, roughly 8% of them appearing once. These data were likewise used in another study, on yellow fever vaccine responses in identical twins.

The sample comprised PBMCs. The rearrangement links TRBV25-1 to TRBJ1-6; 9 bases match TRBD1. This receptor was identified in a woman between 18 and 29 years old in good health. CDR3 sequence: CASSENKVQGASPLHF. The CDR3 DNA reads TGTGCCAGCAGTGAAAATAAAGTACAGGGGGCGTCACCCCTCCACTTT.